Below, 5 T cell receptor beta chains from the same sample are listed, as sequenced in a study of T cell responses to AZD1222 COVID-19 vaccine. Sequencing used immunoSEQ multiplex PCR; TCRdb keeps in-frame clones, though not all of them. The repertoire has approximately 65,000 clones, around 83% of them found once; the top ten carry 9% to 13%. The material was peripheral blood, obtained on day 0 of AZD1222 vaccination. The receptors come from an adult in good health.

About this clone itself: An end of the junction does not agree with germline; a read error may underlie this. This chain uses TRBV6-1 with TRBJ2-7; D may correspond to TRBD1 or TRBD2 (5 bases each). CDR3 length equals 13 residues. CDR1 is MNHNS, CDR2 SASEGT, per germline. The chain's CDR3 is CASSEASPAGSSF. DNA for the CDR3: TGTGCCAGCAGTGAAGCATCTCCGGCAGGGAGCTCCTTC.

CDR3 nucleotides: TGTGCCAGCAGCTTATACCCGGGGCAGCCCCAGCATTTT. Protein product: CASSLYPGQPQHF. The V gene is TRBV7-2, the J gene TRBJ1-5, with D hard to call. The V end was cut by 2 bases, the J end by 7 bases, with 9 bases between. The CDR3 sequence is 13 residues long. Looked up from germline, CDR1 is SGHTA and CDR2 is FQGNSA.

The chain carries TRBV6-5 and TRBJ1-6; no clear D gene. This CDR3 has 14 amino acids. CDR1 is MNHEY and CDR2 is SVGAGI in the germline V gene. Trimming shortened V by 4 bases and J by 6 bases, and 10 bases separated the two germline ends. This chain's CDR3 is CASSWRFLNSPLHF. CDR3 in DNA: TGTGCCAGCAGTTGGCGGTTTCTTAATTCACCCCTCCACTTT.

The rearrangement joins TRBV29-1 to TRBJ2-1; 9 bases line up with TRBD2. V lost 7 bases and J lost 8; bases outside the gene matches: 24. Germline lookup yields CDR1 SQVTM and CDR2 ANQGSEA. The CDR3 length is 18 residues. CDR3 bases: TGCAGCGCGGAGGATTGGGGTGTGCGGGGGGGCCGTCTTGATGAGCAGTTCTTC. Translated: CSAEDWGVRGGRLDEQFF.

The chain uses TRBV6-9 and TRBJ2-3; D is tentatively TRBD1 or TRBD2 (6 bases each). The CDR3 has 17 residues. Germline-derived CDR1 and CDR2 are MNHGY and SVAAGI. V dropped 5 bases and J dropped 4 bases, with 22 bases sitting between them. The CDR3 region has the DNA TGTGCCAGCAGTCGCTACAGGGAGGCTAGCGAGGCAGATACGCAGTATTTT. Encoded protein: CASSRYREASEADTQYF.